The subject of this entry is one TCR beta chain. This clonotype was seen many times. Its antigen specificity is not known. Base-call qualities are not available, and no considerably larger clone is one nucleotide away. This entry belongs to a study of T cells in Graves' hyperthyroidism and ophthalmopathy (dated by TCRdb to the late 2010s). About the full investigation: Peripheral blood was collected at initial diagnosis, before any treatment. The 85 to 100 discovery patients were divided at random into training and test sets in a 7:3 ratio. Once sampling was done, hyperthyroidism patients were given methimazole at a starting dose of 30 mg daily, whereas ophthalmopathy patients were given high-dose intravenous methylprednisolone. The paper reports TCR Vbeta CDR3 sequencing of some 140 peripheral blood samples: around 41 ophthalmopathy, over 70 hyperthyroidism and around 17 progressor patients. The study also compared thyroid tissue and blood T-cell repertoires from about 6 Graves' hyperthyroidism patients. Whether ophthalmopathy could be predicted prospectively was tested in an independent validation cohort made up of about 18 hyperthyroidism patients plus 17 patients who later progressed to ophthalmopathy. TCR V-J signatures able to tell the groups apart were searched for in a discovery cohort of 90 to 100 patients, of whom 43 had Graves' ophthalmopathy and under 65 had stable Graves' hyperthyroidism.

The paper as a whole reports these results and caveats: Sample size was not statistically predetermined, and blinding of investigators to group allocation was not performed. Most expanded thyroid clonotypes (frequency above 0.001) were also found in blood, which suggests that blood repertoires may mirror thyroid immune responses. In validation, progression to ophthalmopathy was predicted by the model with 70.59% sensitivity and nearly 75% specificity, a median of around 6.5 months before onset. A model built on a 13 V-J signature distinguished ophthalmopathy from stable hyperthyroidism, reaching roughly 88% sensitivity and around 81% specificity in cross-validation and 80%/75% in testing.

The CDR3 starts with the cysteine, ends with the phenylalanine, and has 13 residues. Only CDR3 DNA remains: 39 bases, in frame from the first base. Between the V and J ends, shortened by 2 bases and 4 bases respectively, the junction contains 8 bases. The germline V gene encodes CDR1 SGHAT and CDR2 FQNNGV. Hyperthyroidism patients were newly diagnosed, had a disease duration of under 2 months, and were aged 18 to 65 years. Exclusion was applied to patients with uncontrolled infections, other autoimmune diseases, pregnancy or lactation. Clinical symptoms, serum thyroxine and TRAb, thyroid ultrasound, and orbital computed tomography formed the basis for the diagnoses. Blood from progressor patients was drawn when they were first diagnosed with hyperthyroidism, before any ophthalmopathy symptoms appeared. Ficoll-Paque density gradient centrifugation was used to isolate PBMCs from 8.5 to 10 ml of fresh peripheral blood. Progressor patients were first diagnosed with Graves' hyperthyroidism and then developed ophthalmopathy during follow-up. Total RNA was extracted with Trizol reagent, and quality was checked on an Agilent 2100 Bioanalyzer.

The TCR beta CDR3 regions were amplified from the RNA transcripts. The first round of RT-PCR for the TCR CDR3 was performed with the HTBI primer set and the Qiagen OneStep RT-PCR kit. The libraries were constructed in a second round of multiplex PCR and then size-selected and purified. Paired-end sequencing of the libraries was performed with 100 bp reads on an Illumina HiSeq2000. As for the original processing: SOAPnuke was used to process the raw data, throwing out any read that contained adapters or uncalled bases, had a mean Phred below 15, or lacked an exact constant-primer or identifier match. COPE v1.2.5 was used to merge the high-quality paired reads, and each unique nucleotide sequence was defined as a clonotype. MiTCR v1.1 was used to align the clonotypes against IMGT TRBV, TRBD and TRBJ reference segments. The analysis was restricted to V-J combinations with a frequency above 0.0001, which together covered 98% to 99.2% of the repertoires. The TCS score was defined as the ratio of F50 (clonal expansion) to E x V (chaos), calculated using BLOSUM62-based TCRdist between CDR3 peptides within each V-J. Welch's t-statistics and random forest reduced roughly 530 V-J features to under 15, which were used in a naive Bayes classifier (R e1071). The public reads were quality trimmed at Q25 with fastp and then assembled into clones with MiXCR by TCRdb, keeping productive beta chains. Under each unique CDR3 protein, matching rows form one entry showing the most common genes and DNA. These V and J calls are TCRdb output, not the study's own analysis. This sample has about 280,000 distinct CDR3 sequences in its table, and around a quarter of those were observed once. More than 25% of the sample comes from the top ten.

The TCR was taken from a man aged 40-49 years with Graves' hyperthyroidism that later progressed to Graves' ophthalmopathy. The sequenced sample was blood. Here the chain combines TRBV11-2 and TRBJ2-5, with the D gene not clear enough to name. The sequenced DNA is TGTGCCAGCAGCTTACTCGGTACAGAGACCCAGTACTTC. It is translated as CASSLLGTETQYF.